Below are 19 T cell receptor beta chains sequenced from a single sample in a study of technical replicates of blood from a handful of donors. TCRdb's copy holds only in-frame clones and misses some; the assay was immunoSEQ multiplex PCR. The sample has 55,000 to 75,000 clones, 91% seen once. Input material: PBMCs. Receptors were obtained from a human donor in good health. Some clones in this sample may be carry-over from other donors' samples.

This rearrangement joins TRBV14 to TRBJ1-2; 7 nucleotides line up with TRBD1. The germline CDR1 and CDR2 sequences are SGHDN and FVKESK. The CDR3 sequence is 13 residues long. Germline trimming cut 2 bases from V and 8 bases from J; bases unmatched to any gene: 5. CDR3 sequence: CASSQNQGGGYTF. In DNA form, the CDR3 reads TGTGCCAGCAGCCAAAACCAGGGGGGAGGCTACACCTTC.

V gene TRBV11-3 combines with J gene TRBJ1-2, with unresolved D. V dropped 4 bases and J dropped 4 bases, with 4 bases sitting between them. CDR1 and CDR2 from the germline V gene are SGHNT and YENEEA. This CDR3 has 11 amino acids. Here the CDR3 reads CASSSSYGYTF. DNA for the CDR3: TGTGCCAGCAGCTCCAGCTATGGCTACACCTTC.

The chain recombines TRBV12-5 with TRBJ2-7, with TRBD2 matching 7 bases. V gave up 0 bases and J gave up 0 bases; unmatched junction bases: 5. Germline V gene sequence: CDR1 LGHNT, CDR2 FRNRAP. This CDR3 has 16 residues. CDR3 DNA sequence: TGTGCTAGTGGTTTGGTGGTGGGGGGGTCCTCCTACGAGCAGTACTTC. This gives the protein CASGLVVGGSSYEQYF.

The V gene is TRBV5-4, the J gene TRBJ1-2; D perhaps matches TRBD1 (5 bases). V lost 0 bases and J lost 4, with 16 bases in between. Germline CDR1 and CDR2: SGHNT and YYREEE (reference sequence). This CDR3 is built from 16 residues. CDR3 nucleotide sequence: TGTGCCAGCAGCTTGGGGGGCACCCAACAAACCTATGGCTACACCTTC. Encoded protein: CASSLGGTQQTYGYTF.

This rearrangement joins TRBV4-1 to TRBJ2-2; 9 bases match TRBD2. Germline V gene sequence: CDR1 MGHRA, CDR2 YSYEKL. With V trimmed by 1 base and J by 7 bases, 4 bases remained unmatched. The CDR3 contains 15 residues. The CDR3 reads CASSQGLAGIGELFF. CDR3 coding DNA: TGCGCCAGCAGCCAAGGGCTAGCGGGGATCGGGGAGCTGTTTTTT.

The chain recombines TRBV29-1 with TRBJ1-1; D possibly corresponds to TRBD1 (6 bases). The germline gives CDR1 SQVTM, CDR2 ANQGSEA. The V end was cut by 4 bases, the J end by 7 bases, with 16 bases between. The CDR3 runs 13 residues. The CDR3 reads CSVGLTGSLEAFF. DNA for the CDR3: TGCAGCGTTGGTCTCACAGGGTCGCTTGAAGCTTTCTTT. Complete variable domain (other parts from reference TRBV29-1 and TRBJ1-1): SAVISQKPSRDICQRGTSLTIQCQVDSQVTMMFWYRQQPGQSLTLIATANQGSEATYESGFVIDKFPISRPNLTFSTLTVSNMSPEDSSIYLCSVGLTGSLEAFFGQGTRLTVV.

The J gene is TRBJ1-1, the V gene TRBV6-5; TRBD1 agrees at 9 bases. V lost 1 base and J lost 4; bases outside the gene matches: 7. Germline V gives CDR1 MNHEY, CDR2 SVGAGI. This CDR3 region has 16 residues. The chain's CDR3 is CASSYLGQGLSTEAFF. In nucleotides, the CDR3 is TGTGCCAGCAGTTACTTGGGACAGGGTCTGTCCACTGAAGCTTTCTTT.

This clone has only one observation. The chain recombines TRBV30 with TRBJ1-2, with D possibly TRBD1 on 5 matching bases. V was clipped by 2 bases and J by 6 bases, with 13 bases between them. Germline CDR1 and CDR2: GTSNPN and SVGIG (reference sequence). CDR3 length: 13 residues. The CDR3 DNA is TGTGCCTGGAGTCGAGGATGGGGGGATGGCTACACCTTC. Protein: CAWSRGWGDGYTF.

The gene calls are TRBV6-1 and TRBJ1-3; D remains unclear. The CDR3 is made up of 16 amino acids. The V end lost 7 bases, the J end lost 2 bases, and 18 bases lay between the germline ends. Per the germline V gene, CDR1 is MNHNS and CDR2 is SASEGT. CDR3 coding DNA: TGTGCCAGCACTAAAGCGGGAGGCGCTGCTGGAAACACCATATATTTT. As protein: CASTKAGGAAGNTIYF.

The chain is built from TRBV7-3 and TRBJ2-5; TRBD2 agrees at 7 bases. Looked up from germline, CDR1 is SGHTA and CDR2 is FQGTGA. The V gene end was trimmed by 5 bases and the J gene end by 4 bases; junction bases not matched to a gene: 4. The CDR3 length is 13 residues. CDR3 in DNA: TGTGCCAGCAGCAGATCTAGCGGAGAGACCCAGTACTTC. Residues: CASSRSSGETQYF.

The rearrangement joins TRBV10-2 to TRBJ2-5; the D gene is possibly TRBD2 (6 bases). The CDR3 consists of 13 residues. CDR1 is WSHSY, CDR2 SAAADI, per germline. V was cut by 5 bases and J by 5 bases, with 12 bases left in between. CDR3 region: CASSTGEAETQYF. The CDR3, as DNA: TGCGCCAGCAGTACGGGAGAAGCGGAGACCCAGTACTTC.

In this sample, this clone turned up once. The CDR3 reads CASSFTGLLSGANVLTF. The DNA of the CDR3 is TGCGCCAGCAGCTTCACAGGTCTACTCTCTGGGGCCAACGTCCTGACTTTC. J is TRBJ2-6 and V is TRBV4-1; D possibly corresponds to TRBD1 (5 bases). Germline CDR1 MGHRA, CDR2 YSYEKL. There are 17 residues in the CDR3. Trimming took 5 bases from V and 0 from J, leaving 14 bases between them.

This clone appeared once. The rearrangement uses TRBV18 and TRBJ1-5; 10 bases agree with TRBD1. Germline V gene data show CDR1 as KGHSH and CDR2 as LQKENI. V trimming: 3 bases; J trimming: 0 bases; junction bases outside the gene matches: 2. There are 16 residues in the CDR3. The DNA of the CDR3 is TGTGCCAGCTCACCCGGGACAGGGGATAGCAATCAGCCCCAGCATTTT. Its protein is CASSPGTGDSNQPQHF.

The rearrangement joins TRBV4-3 to TRBJ2-3, with 9 bases aligning to TRBD1. With V trimmed by 4 bases and J by 3 bases, 14 bases remained unmatched. CDR3 size: 18 residues. Germline-derived CDR1 and CDR2 are LGHNA and YSLEER. CDR3 nucleotides: TGCGCCAGCAGCCTTATTCGTCACCCGGACAGGGGTACAGATACGCAGTATTTT. Translating it yields CASSLIRHPDRGTDTQYF.

The CDR3 sequence is CASSPTIQNTGELFF. For the CDR3, the DNA is TGTGCCAGCAGCCCTACGATCCAGAACACCGGGGAGCTGTTTTTT. J is TRBJ2-2 and V is TRBV7-2; D remains unclear. V was trimmed by 5 bases and J by 1 base, leaving 11 bases between them. The length of the CDR3 is 15 residues. Germline V gene sequence: CDR1 SGHTA, CDR2 FQGNSA.

This clone showed up just once. This chain uses TRBV5-6 with TRBJ2-5, with a tentative D call TRBD2 (6 bases). Per germline, CDR1 SGHDT and CDR2 YYEEEE. V lost 0 bases, J lost 3 bases, and 6 bases lay in between. The CDR3 has 13 residues. The DNA for the CDR3 is TGTGCCAGCAGCTTGGGGAGGGAAGAGACCCAGTACTTC. It encodes CASSLGREETQYF.

The chain combines TRBV4-3 with TRBJ1-4, with TRBD1 matching 7 bases. This CDR3 spans 18 amino acids. Unmatched junction bases numbered 10, after V lost 3 bases and J lost 0 bases. Germline V gives CDR1 LGHNA, CDR2 YSLEER. In nucleotides, the CDR3 is TGCGCCAGCAGCCAGACCGTGCCGGGGACAGCAACTAATGAAAAACTGTTTTTT. Amino acids: CASSQTVPGTATNEKLFF.

The chain recombines TRBV4-2 with TRBJ2-7, with a possible D match to TRBD2 (5 bases). Trimming took 1 base from V and 5 from J, leaving 15 bases between them. Germline loops: CDR1 LGHNA, CDR2 YNFKEQ. The CDR3 has 15 residues. The CDR3 spells CASSQARTPSNEQYF. The CDR3 DNA follows: TGTGCCAGCAGCCAAGCCCGGACCCCTAGCAACGAGCAGTACTTC.

The chain combines TRBV2 with TRBJ1-2, with D possibly matching TRBD1 (5 bases). Per the germline V gene, CDR1 is SNHLY and CDR2 is FYNNEI. Trimming cost V 6 bases and J 0 bases, with 17 bases left between them. The length of the CDR3 is 16 residues. This chain's CDR3 is CASSPRGRSTNYGYTF. In DNA form, the CDR3 reads TGTGCCAGCAGCCCCCGGGGGAGGTCGACTAACTATGGCTACACCTTC.